This TCR beta chain derives from a study of cytomegalovirus exposure and HLA in healthy donors. Study overall: In an earlier analysis, approximately 120 million unique TCR beta sequences were found from 150 million to 200 million T cells.

With 5 bases removed from V and 10 bases from J, the gap between germline ends came to 20 bases. The CDR3 consists of 14 residues. Germline V gene sequence: CDR1 MDHEN, CDR2 SYDVKM. Study-wide results and caveats: TCR beta V- and J-gene trimming was later associated with a missense DCLRE1C variant. Some public TCRs appeared in many individuals, while most sequences were rare.

Use of 60 Vbeta and 13 Jbeta primers characterized the PCR. Assay: immunoSEQ multiplex PCR; the TCRdb copy retains only in-frame clones and omits some. The table has 120,000 or so clones, approximately 84% seen once; the top ten hold about 1.8%. With respect to this clone: Its specificity is not known.

Source material: PBMCs. The receptor was isolated from a man between 35 and 55 years old in good health and CMV-seronegative. This rearrangement joins TRBV28 to TRBJ2-5; a possible D gene is TRBD1 (6 bases). The CDR3 DNA is TGTGCCAGCAGTCGGGCAGGGGCCGCCGTGGACCAGTACTTC. It codes for CASSRAGAAVDQYF.